This T cell receptor beta chain was found in a study of neoadjuvant anti-PD-1 for oral cavity cancer. Time point here: after neoadjuvant nivolumab, at surgical resection. With 2 bases removed from V and 4 bases from J, the gap between germline ends came to 14 bases. There are 15 residues in the CDR3. Germline V gives CDR1 SGHDN, CDR2 FVKESK. Clones were sequenced by immunoSEQ multiplex PCR, and TCRdb holds only the in-frame ones, with some missing. The sample consists of tens of thousands of clones, about 88% of them appearing once. The sequence derives from a person aged 35 to 85 with oral cavity squamous cell carcinoma. V usage is TRBV14 and J usage is TRBJ1-1; D possibly corresponds to TRBD1 (6 bases). This specimen consisted of PBMCs, obtained after nivolumab (anti-PD-1) treatment. The CDR3 DNA reads as TGTGCCAGCAGCCAAAACCTGGGGGGCGGCACTGAAGCTTTCTTT. This translates into CASSQNLGGGTEAFF.